Given below is one T cell receptor beta chain in context. This sample was included in a study of control samples from healthy donors and cancer patients. Method: immunoSEQ multiplex PCR; TCRdb's copy keeps in-frame clones and lacks some. Of 120,000 to 150,000 clones in the sample, more than 85% were seen once. This clonotype was obtained from a man under 40 in good health. Sequencing input: blood.

This CDR3 is CASSLQSTDTQYF. In DNA, the CDR3 is TGTGCCAGCAGTCTCCAGAGCACAGATACGCAGTATTTT. The chain carries TRBV12-3 or TRBV12-4 and TRBJ2-3; D call uncertain. CDR3 length: 13 amino acids. Trimming cost V 5 bases and J 0 bases, with 6 bases left between them.